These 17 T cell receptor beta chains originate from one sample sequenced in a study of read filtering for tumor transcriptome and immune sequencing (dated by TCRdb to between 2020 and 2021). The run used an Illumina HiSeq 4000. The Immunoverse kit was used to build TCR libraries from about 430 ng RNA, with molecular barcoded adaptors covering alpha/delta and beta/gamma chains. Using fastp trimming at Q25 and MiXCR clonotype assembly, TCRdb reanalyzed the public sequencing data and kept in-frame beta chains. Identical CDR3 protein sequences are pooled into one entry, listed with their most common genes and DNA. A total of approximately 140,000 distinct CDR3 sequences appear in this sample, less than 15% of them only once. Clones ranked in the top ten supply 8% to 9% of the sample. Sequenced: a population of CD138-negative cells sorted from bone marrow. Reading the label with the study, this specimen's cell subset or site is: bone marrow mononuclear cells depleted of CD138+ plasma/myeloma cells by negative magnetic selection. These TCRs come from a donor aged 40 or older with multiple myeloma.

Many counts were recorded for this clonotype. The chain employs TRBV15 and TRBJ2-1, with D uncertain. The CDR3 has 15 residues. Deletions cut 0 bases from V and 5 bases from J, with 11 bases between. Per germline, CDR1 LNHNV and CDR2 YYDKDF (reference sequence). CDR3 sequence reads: CATSRDGLIDNEQFF. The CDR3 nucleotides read TGTGCCACCAGCAGAGATGGCCTCATCGACAATGAGCAGTTCTTC.

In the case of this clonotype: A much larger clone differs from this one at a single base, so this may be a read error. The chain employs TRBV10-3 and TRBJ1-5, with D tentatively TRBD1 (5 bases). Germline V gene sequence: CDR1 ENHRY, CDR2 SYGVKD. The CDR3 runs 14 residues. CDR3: CAIRGAGSNQPQQF. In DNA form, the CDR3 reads TGTGCCATTCGAGGGGCAGGGAGCAATCAGCCCCAGCAGTTT.

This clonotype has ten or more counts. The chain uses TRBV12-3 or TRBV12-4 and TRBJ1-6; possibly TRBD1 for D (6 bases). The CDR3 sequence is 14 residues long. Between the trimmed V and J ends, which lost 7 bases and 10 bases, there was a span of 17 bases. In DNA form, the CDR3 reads TGTGCCAGCACCGGGGGGGGGGGCAGATCACCCCTCCACTTT. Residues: CASTGGGGRSPLHF.

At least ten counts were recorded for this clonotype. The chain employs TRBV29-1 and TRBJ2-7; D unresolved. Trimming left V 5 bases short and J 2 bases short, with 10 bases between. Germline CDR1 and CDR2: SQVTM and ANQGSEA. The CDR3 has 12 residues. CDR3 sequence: CSVPHRPYEQYF. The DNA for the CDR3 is TGCAGCGTTCCCCACAGACCCTACGAGCAGTACTTC.

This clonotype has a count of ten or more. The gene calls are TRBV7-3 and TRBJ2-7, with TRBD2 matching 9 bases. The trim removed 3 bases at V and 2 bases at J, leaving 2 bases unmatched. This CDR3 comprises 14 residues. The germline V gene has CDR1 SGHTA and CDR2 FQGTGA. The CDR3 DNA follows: TGTGCCAGCAGCTTGCTAGCGGGGCCCTACGAGCAGTACTTC. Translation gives CASSLLAGPYEQYF.

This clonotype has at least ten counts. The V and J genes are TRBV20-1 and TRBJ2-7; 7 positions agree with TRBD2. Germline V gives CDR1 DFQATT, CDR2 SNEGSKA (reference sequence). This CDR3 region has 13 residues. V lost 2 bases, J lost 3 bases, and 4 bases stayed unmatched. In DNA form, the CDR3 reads TGCAGTGCTAGAAGACTAGCCGGCTACGAGCAGTACTTC. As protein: CSARRLAGYEQYF.

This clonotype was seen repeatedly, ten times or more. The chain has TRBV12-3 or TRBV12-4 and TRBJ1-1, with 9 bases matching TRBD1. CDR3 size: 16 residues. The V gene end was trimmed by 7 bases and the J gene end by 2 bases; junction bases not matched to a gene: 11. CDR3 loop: CASTQNWGQGNTEAFF. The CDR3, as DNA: TGTGCCAGCACCCAGAATTGGGGACAGGGCAACACTGAAGCTTTCTTT.

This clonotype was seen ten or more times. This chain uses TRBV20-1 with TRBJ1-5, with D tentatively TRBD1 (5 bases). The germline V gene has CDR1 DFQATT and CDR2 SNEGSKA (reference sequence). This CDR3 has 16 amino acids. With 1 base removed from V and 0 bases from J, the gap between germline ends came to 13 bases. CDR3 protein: CSARVGQGYSNQPQHF. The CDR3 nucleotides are TGCAGTGCTAGAGTAGGTCAGGGATATAGCAATCAGCCCCAGCATTTT.

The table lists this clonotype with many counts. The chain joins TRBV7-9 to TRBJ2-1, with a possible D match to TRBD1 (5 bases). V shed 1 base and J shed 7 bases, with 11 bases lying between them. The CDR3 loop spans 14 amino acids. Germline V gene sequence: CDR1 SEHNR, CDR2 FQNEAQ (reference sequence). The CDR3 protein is CASSLVPGSNEQFF. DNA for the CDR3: TGTGCCAGCAGCTTAGTTCCAGGGTCGAATGAGCAGTTCTTC.

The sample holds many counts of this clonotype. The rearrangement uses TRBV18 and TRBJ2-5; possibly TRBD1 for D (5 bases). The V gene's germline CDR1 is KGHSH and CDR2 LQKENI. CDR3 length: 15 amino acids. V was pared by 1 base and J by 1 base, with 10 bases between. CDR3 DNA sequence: TGTGCCAGCTCACCACTAGGGGCCCCCCAAGAGACCCAGTACTTC. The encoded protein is CASSPLGAPQETQYF.

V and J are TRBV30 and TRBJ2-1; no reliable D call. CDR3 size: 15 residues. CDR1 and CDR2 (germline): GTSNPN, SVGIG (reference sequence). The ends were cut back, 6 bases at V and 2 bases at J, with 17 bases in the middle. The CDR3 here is CACPKAGKTYNEQFF. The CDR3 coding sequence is TGTGCCTGCCCAAAGGCAGGAAAGACCTACAATGAGCAGTTCTTC.

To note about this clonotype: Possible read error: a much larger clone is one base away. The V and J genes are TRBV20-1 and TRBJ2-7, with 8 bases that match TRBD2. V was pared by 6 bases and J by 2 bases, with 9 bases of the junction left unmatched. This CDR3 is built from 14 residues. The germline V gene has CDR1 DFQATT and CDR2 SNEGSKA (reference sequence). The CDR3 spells CSARIAGSAYEQYF. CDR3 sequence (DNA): TGCAGTGCAAGGATAGCGGGAAGTGCCTACGAGCAGTACTTC.

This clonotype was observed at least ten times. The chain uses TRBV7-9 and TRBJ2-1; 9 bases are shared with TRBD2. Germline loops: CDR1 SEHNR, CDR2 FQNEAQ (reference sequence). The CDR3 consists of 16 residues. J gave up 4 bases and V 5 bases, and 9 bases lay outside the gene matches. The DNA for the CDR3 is TGTGCCAGCAGCCCCTGGGGTAGCGGGAGTTACAATGAGCAGTTCTTC. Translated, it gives CASSPWGSGSYNEQFF.

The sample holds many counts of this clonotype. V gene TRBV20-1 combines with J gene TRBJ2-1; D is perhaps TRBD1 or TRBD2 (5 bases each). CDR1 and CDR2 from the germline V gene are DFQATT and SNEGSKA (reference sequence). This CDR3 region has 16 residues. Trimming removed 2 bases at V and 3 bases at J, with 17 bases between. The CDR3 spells CSARRVGDVLYNEQFF. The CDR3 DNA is TGCAGTGCTAGACGTGTCGGGGACGTACTCTACAATGAGCAGTTCTTC.

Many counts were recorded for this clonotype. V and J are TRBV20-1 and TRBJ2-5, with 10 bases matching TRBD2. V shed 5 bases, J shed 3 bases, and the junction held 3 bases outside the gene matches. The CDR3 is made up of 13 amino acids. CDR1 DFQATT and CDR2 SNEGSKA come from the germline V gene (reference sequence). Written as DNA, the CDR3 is TGCAGTGCTCTCCTAGCGGGGGAAGAGACCCAGTACTTC. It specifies CSALLAGEETQYF.

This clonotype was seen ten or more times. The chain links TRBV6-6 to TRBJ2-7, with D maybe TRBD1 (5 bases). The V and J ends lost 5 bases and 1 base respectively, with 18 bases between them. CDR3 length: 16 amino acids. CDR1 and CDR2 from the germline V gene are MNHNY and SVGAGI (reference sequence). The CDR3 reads CASSPPGSPSSYEQYF. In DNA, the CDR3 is TGTGCCAGCAGTCCACCAGGGTCCCCCTCTTCCTACGAGCAGTACTTC.

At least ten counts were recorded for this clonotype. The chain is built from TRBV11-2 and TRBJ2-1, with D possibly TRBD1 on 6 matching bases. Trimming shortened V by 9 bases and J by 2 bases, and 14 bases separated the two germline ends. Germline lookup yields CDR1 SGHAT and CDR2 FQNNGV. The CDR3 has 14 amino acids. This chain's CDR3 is CASGTTRPYNEQFF. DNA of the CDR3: TGTGCCAGTGGGACAACCCGGCCCTACAATGAGCAGTTCTTC.